A single sample is the source of the 18 T cell receptor beta chains below, sequenced in a study of control samples from healthy donors and cancer patients. Some clones are missing from TCRdb's copy, which holds only in-frame ones; the method was immunoSEQ multiplex PCR. Among about 130,000 clones listed, about 90% were seen once. Sequencing used blood. These receptors all stem from a woman aged 45-65 years in good health.

The V gene is TRBV10-1, the J gene TRBJ2-1; a weak D match, TRBD1 (5 bases). V lost 7 bases and J 7 bases, leaving 14 bases between the germline ends. Germline CDR1 WNHNN, CDR2 SYGVQD (reference sequence). This CDR3 has 13 residues. The CDR3 here is CASKAQGGNEQFF. In DNA, the CDR3 is TGCGCCAGCAAGGCTCAGGGTGGAAATGAGCAGTTCTTC.

This chain uses TRBV5-1 with TRBJ2-7; 7 nucleotides line up with TRBD2. Germline V gene data show CDR1 as SGHRS and CDR2 as YFSETQ. CDR3 length equals 15 residues. J gave up 4 bases and V 4 bases, and 11 bases lay outside the gene matches. The CDR3 is CASSTGTTGGYEQYF. The DNA for the CDR3 is TGCGCCAGCAGCACCGGGACTACCGGGGGTTACGAGCAGTACTTC.

V is TRBV6-5 and J is TRBJ2-7; D is unclear. This CDR3 contains 15 residues. Germline V lookup: CDR1 MNHEY, CDR2 SVGAGI. V shed 6 bases and J shed 0 bases, with 15 bases lying between them. The chain's CDR3 is CASRPHPRSSYEQYF. CDR3 bases: TGTGCCAGCAGGCCTCACCCAAGAAGCTCCTACGAGCAGTACTTC.

The V and J genes are TRBV29-1 and TRBJ1-1; D remains unclear. In germline, CDR1 is SQVTM, CDR2 ANQGSEA. V lost 7 bases, J lost 10 bases, and 16 bases lay in between. The CDR3 consists of 11 residues. The CDR3 coding sequence is TGCAGCGGCTCACGAGGTGGCGGAGCTTTCTTT. Translated, it gives CSGSRGGGAFF.

The chain joins TRBV18 to TRBJ2-3, with TRBD2 matching 8 bases. The germline gives CDR1 KGHSH, CDR2 LQKENI. CDR3 length: 19 amino acids. Trimming cost V 6 bases and J 4 bases; bases outside gene matches: 21. The chain's CDR3 is CASSQAASQSGSKADTQYF. CDR3 DNA sequence: TGTGCCAGCTCCCAAGCGGCTAGCCAGAGCGGGAGTAAGGCAGATACGCAGTATTTT.

The V gene is TRBV5-6, the J gene TRBJ1-2; D unresolved. Trimming removed 4 bases at V and 3 bases at J, with 13 bases between. Germline CDR1 is SGHDT and CDR2 is YYEEEE. The CDR3 covers 14 residues. The CDR3 sequence is CASSPWHGYYGYTF. CDR3 nucleotides: TGTGCCAGCAGCCCGTGGCACGGATACTATGGCTACACCTTC.

This clone was counted a single time. The V gene is TRBV3-1 (or the pseudogene TRBV3-2), the J gene TRBJ1-6; no reliable D call. The CDR3 runs 14 residues. Deletions cut 2 bases from V and 7 bases from J, with 9 bases between. Germline CDR1 is LGHDT and CDR2 is YNNKEL (reference sequence). The CDR3 sequence: CASSQPGENSPLHF. The CDR3 coding sequence is TGTGCCAGCAGCCAACCCGGAGAGAATTCACCCCTCCACTTT.

The chain has TRBV23-1 and TRBJ1-5; D is unclear. TRBV23-1 is an ORF, and what it does is uncertain. This CDR3 region has 15 residues. V lost 0 bases and J lost 5, with 11 bases in between. The CDR3 reads CASSQSSPDDQPQHF. For the CDR3, the DNA is TGCGCCAGCAGTCAATCCTCTCCGGATGATCAGCCCCAGCATTTT.

The chain couples TRBV18 to TRBJ1-1, with D perhaps TRBD1 (6 bases). The germline V gene encodes CDR1 KGHSH and CDR2 LQKENI. This CDR3 is built from 18 residues. Trimming stripped 2 bases from V and 1 base from J, with 20 bases between. Here the CDR3 DNA reads TGTGCCAGCTCACCAGCAAGGGGGTCTGACATTGGGAACACTGAAGCTTTCTTT. Translated: CASSPARGSDIGNTEAFF.

V is TRBV5-1 and J is TRBJ2-3; D gene ambiguous. Germline V gene lookup returns CDR1 SGHRS and CDR2 YFSETQ. CDR3 length: 14 amino acids. Trimming shortened V by 2 bases and J by 2 bases, and 9 bases separated the two germline ends. The CDR3 DNA is TGCGCCAGCAGCTTCAATCCCTCCACAGATACGCAGTATTTT. Translation gives CASSFNPSTDTQYF.

The rearrangement uses TRBV15 and TRBJ1-2, with D unresolved. Germline V gene lookup returns CDR1 LNHNV and CDR2 YYDKDF (reference sequence). Trimming removed 0 bases from V and 0 bases from J, with 11 bases in between. This CDR3 has 16 amino acids. CDR3 region: CATSRDLRVPNYGYTF. The CDR3, as DNA: TGTGCCACCAGCAGAGATTTAAGGGTCCCTAACTATGGCTACACCTTC.

The chain is built from TRBV19 and TRBJ2-4; D possibly corresponds to TRBD1 (6 bases). In germline, CDR1 is LNHDA, CDR2 SQIVND (reference sequence). The V end was cut by 5 bases, the J end by 7 bases, with 18 bases between. This CDR3 comprises 15 residues. The CDR3 DNA reads TGTGCCAGTAGTCTCCCACAGGGAAGTGTGAACATTCAGTACTTC. Residues: CASSLPQGSVNIQYF.

V usage is TRBV24-1 and J usage is TRBJ1-5; the D is unclear. The CDR3 length is 14 residues. Germline-derived CDR1 and CDR2 are KGHDR and SFDVKD. V lost 3 bases and J lost 6, with 11 bases in between. The CDR3 nucleotides are TGTGCCACCAGTGATGGGCGGGGTCGTCAGCCCCAGCATTTT. This gives the protein CATSDGRGRQPQHF.

Concerning this clone: Additional DNA sequences in this sample encode the identical CDR3. V gene TRBV11-3 combines with J gene TRBJ1-6; D remains ambiguous. V shed 5 bases and J shed 7 bases, with 9 bases lying between them. The V gene's germline CDR1 is SGHNT and CDR2 YENEEA. The CDR3 spans 13 residues. CDR3 region: CASSLVRNSPLHF. The CDR3 region has the DNA TGTGCCAGCAGCCTGGTTAGGAATTCACCCCTCCACTTT.

V gene TRBV5-1 combines with J gene TRBJ1-4; a weak D match, TRBD1 (5 bases). The CDR3 has 17 amino acids. The V end lost 2 bases, the J end lost 2 bases, and 16 bases lay between the germline ends. Germline V gene data show CDR1 as SGHRS and CDR2 as YFSETQ. CDR3 region: CASSLSGAFRTNEKLFF. CDR3 coding DNA: TGCGCCAGCAGCTTAAGTGGGGCTTTCAGGACTAATGAAAAACTGTTTTTT.

The chain joins TRBV24-1 to TRBJ2-3, with unresolved D. Trimming took 3 bases from V and 6 from J, leaving 6 bases between them. From germline, CDR1 is KGHDR and CDR2 SFDVKD. The length of the CDR3 is 12 residues. The CDR3 is CATSDDWDTQYF. The CDR3 DNA reads as TGTGCCACCAGTGATGACTGGGATACGCAGTATTTT.

This clone has only one observation. This sequence joins TRBV4-2 and TRBJ1-1; D is possibly TRBD1 (6 bases). Trimming removed 4 bases from V and 5 bases from J, with 26 bases in between. In germline, CDR1 is LGHNA, CDR2 YNFKEQ. The length of the CDR3 is 18 residues. CDR3: CASSPVVRGRALRTEAFF. The CDR3 DNA reads TGTGCCAGCAGCCCAGTGGTCAGGGGAAGGGCCCTGAGGACTGAAGCTTTCTTT.

J is TRBJ2-7 and V is TRBV11-2, with TRBD2 matching 10 bases. CDR3 length: 15 residues. V gave up 6 bases and J gave up 3 bases; unmatched junction bases: 8. Germline assignment: CDR1 SGHAT and CDR2 FQNNGV. CDR3 sequence reads: CASRPTSGRRYEQYF. As DNA, the CDR3 is TGTGCCAGCAGACCGACTAGCGGGCGGCGCTACGAGCAGTACTTC.